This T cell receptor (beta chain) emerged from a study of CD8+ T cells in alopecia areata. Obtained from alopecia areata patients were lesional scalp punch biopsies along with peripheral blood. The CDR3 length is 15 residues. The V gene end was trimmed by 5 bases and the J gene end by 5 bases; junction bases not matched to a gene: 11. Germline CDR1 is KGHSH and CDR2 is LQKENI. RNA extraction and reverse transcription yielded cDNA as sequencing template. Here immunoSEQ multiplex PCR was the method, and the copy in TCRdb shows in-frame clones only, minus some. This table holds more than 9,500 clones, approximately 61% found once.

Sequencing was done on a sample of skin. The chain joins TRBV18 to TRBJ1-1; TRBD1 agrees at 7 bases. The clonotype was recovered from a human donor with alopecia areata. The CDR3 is CASSSATGLETEAFF. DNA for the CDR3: TGTGCCAGCTCATCAGCGACAGGGTTGGAGACTGAAGCTTTCTTT.